These T cell receptor beta chains were read from a single sample in a study of CD8 T cells in Susac syndrome. Each CDR3 protein gets one entry after TCRdb re-called the immunoSEQ multiplex PCR reads with MiXCR. The repertoire holds roughly 200,000 distinct CDR3 sequences, with less than 95% as singletons. Sequencing was performed on CD4+ T cells from PBMCs. The receptor source for this set is a human donor in good health. CDR3s include the opening cysteine and the closing phenylalanine or tryptophan. The D gene is left open where the match is weak. Only some rows state a clone size, as once, few, many or a class for expanded clones.

D,size,J,V,DNA,CDR3
NA,NA,TRBJ2-1,TRBV3-1,TGTGCCAGCAGCCAAGTGACGAGCGCTGGGAATGAGCAGTTCTTC,CASSQVTSAGNEQFF
NA,NA,TRBJ2-1,TRBV7-2,TGTGCCAGCAGCTCCCCTTCGAGGGGTCATGAGCAGTTCTTC,CASSSPSRGHEQFF
TRBD1,NA,TRBJ1-2,TRBV20-1,TGCAGTGCTCCGGGACAGGGGATTAGTGGCTACACCTTC,CSAPGQGISGYTF
NA,NA,TRBJ2-3,TRBV6-1,TGTGCCAGCAGGAGCCCCGGGCTAGGGGGACCAGATACGCAGTATTTT,CASRSPGLGGPDTQYF
NA,NA,TRBJ2-3,TRBV4-3,TGCGCCAGCAGCCAAGAGGTCTCAGATACGCAGTATTTT,CASSQEVSDTQYF
NA,NA,TRBJ1-1,TRBV12-3/TRBV12-4,TGTGCCAGCAGTTCCTTTGGGGAGAACACTGAAGCTTTCTTT,CASSSFGENTEAFF
NA,NA,TRBJ2-1,TRBV20-1,TGCAGTGCTAGATCGGACTACCCCGACAATGAGCAGTTCTTC,CSARSDYPDNEQFF
TRBD2,NA,TRBJ2-3,TRBV24-1,TGTGCCACCAGTGATTGGGGAGCGGGAGCTTCAGATACGCAGTATTTT,CATSDWGAGASDTQYF
TRBD2,NA,TRBJ2-7,TRBV28,TGTGCCACACGGACTAGCGGGAGTAGCGAGCAGTACTTC,CATRTSGSSEQYF
NA,NA,TRBJ1-5,TRBV19,TGTGCCAGTAGTATCTATAGCCAGCCCCAGCATTTT,CASSIYSQPQHF
TRBD2,NA,TRBJ2-5,TRBV6-2/TRBV6-3,TGTGCCAGCAACCCGGGACTAGCGGGAGAGACCCAGTACTTC,CASNPGLAGETQYF
NA,NA,TRBJ2-3,TRBV14,TGTGCCAGCAGCCCCCAAGGGGGTACGCAGTATTTT,CASSPQGGTQYF
NA,NA,TRBJ2-7,TRBV5-1,TGCGCCAGCAGCCTCCGGGACGGAGGGGACGAGCAGTACTTC,CASSLRDGGDEQYF
NA,NA,TRBJ2-7,TRBV14,TGTGCCAGCAGCCAAGCACACGGCGGCTTGGAGCAGTACTTC,CASSQAHGGLEQYF
TRBD1,NA,TRBJ2-5,TRBV3-1,TGTGCCAGCAGCCAAGGAGACAGGGACCAGTACTTC,CASSQGDRDQYF
NA,NA,TRBJ2-7,TRBV6-6,TGTGCCAGCAGTCATAGACACAATTACGAGCAGTACTTC,CASSHRHNYEQYF
TRBD2,once,TRBJ2-7,TRBV7-9,TGTGCCAGCAGCTTATTGGGGGAGGGAGGTTACGAGCAGTACTTC,CASSLLGEGGYEQYF
NA,NA,TRBJ2-3,TRBV14,TGTGCCAGCAGCCAGACGAGAGATACGCAGTATTTT,CASSQTRDTQYF
NA,NA,TRBJ2-3,TRBV29-1,TGCAGCGTTGCGTGGACAGACACCACAGATACGCAGTATTTT,CSVAWTDTTDTQYF
TRBD1,NA,TRBJ1-2,TRBV6-5,TGTGCCAGCAGTTACTCCGGGACAGGGACCTATGGCTACACCTTC,CASSYSGTGTYGYTF
TRBD1,NA,TRBJ1-2,TRBV25-1,TGTGCCAGCACCCCTCGGACAGGGGGAAGCAATGGCTACACCTTC,CASTPRTGGSNGYTF
TRBD2,NA,TRBJ2-1,TRBV2,TGTGCCAGCAGTCTGAGCGGGAGGGCCGAGAATGAGCAGTTCTTC,CASSLSGRAENEQFF
NA,NA,TRBJ2-5,TRBV2,TGTGCCAGCAGTGAACAGGGAGGGACCCAGTACTTC,CASSEQGGTQYF
TRBD2,NA,TRBJ2-7,TRBV3-1,TGTGCCAGCAGCCCTAGACTAGCGGGAGGTGGCGAGCAGTACTTC,CASSPRLAGGGEQYF